This T cell receptor beta chain was captured by sequencing in a study of cytomegalovirus exposure and HLA in healthy donors. Study-wide context: Early on, a data release was issued that held 80 million or so unique TCRs from HLA-typed donors.

This clone showed up just a few times. What it binds is not known. Germline CDR1 SEHNR, CDR2 FQNEAQ (reference sequence). V was clipped by 3 bases and J by 5 bases, with 7 bases between them. The CDR3 has 13 amino acids. The PCR contained 60 Vbeta and 13 Jbeta primers. As originally analysed: Later, about 80 million unique TCR beta chains were counted in an analysis, and roughly 11 million of them were shared. Sequencing used immunoSEQ multiplex PCR; TCRdb keeps in-frame clones, though not all of them. D and trimming were read from the DNA, whereas the V and J calls and clone size are those reported in that table. Of roughly 84,000 clones in the sample, around 77% were seen once. Study results and limitations: Earlier analysis yielded a pattern in which most TCR beta V segments were productive about 90% or about 30% of the time.

The TCR originated in a man between 50 and 59 years old in good health and CMV-seronegative. The source material was PBMCs. This sequence joins TRBV7-9 and TRBJ2-2; D remains ambiguous. The chain's CDR3 is CASSLSTTGELFF. CDR3 sequence (DNA): TGTGCCAGCAGCTTGTCAACTACCGGGGAGCTGTTTTTT.